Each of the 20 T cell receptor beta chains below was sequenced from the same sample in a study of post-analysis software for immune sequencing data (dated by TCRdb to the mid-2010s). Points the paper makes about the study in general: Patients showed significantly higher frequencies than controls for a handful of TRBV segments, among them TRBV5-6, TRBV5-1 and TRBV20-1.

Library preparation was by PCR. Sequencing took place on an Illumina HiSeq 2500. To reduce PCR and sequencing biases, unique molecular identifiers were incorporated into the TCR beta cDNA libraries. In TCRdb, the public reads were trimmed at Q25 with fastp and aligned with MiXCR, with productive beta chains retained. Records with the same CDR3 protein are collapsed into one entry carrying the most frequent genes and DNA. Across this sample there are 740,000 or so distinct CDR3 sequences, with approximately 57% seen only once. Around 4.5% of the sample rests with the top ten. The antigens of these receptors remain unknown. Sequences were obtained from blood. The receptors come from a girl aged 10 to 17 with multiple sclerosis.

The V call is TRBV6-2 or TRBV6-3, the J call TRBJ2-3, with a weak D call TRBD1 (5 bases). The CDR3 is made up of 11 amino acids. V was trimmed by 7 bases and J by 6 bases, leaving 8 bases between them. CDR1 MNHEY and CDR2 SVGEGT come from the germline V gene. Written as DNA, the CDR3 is TGTGCCAGCACCTCAGGGGATACGCAGTATTTT. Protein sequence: CASTSGDTQYF.

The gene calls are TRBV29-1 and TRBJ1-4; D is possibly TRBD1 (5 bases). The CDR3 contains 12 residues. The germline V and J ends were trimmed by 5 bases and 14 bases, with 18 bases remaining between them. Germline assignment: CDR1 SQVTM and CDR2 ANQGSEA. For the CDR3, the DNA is TGCAGCGTTTCGTCGCTGTCTGGGGGGCTGTTTTTT. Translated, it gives CSVSSLSGGLFF.

The CDR3 spells CATGLGGAKNIQYF. DNA of the CDR3: TGTGCCACCGGACTAGGCGGAGCCAAAAACATTCAGTACTTC. J is TRBJ2-4 and V is TRBV10-3; 7 bases match TRBD2. Trimming removed 10 bases from V and 0 bases from J; junction bases left unmatched: 6. Germline V CDR1 and CDR2: ENHRY, SYGVKD. The CDR3 loop spans 14 amino acids.

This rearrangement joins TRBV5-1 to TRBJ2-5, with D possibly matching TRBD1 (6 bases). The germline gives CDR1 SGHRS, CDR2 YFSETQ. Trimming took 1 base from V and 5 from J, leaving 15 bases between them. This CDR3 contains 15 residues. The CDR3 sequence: CASSLSVRGYETQYF. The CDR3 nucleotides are TGCGCCAGCAGCTTGAGTGTCAGGGGCTATGAGACCCAGTACTTC.

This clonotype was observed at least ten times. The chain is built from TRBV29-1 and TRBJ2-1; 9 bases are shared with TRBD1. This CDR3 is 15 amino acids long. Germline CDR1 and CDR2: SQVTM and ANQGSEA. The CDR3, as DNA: TGCAGTGGTATACGGGACAGGGCAGCATACAATGAGCAGTTCTTC. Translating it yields CSGIRDRAAYNEQFF.

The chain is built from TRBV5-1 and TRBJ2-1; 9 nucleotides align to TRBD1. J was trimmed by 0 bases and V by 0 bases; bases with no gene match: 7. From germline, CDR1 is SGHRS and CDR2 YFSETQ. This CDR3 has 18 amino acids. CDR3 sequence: CASSLARDRESSYNEQFF. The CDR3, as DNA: TGCGCCAGCAGCTTGGCCCGGGACAGGGAGAGCTCCTACAATGAGCAGTTCTTC.

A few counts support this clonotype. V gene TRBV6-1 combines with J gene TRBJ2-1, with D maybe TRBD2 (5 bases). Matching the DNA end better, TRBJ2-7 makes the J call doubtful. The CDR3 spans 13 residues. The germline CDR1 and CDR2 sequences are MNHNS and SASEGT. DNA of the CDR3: TGTGCCAGCAGAGCGGACCTTTACAATGAGCAGTACTTC. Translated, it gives CASRADLYNEQYF.

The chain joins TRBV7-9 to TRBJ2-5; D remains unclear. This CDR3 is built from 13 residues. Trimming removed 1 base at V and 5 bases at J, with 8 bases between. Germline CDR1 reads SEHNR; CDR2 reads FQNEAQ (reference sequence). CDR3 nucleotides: TGTGCCAGCAGCTTAGAGGAGTCGGAGACCCAGTACTTC. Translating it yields CASSLEESETQYF. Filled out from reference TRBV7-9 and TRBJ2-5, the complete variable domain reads DTGVSQNPRHKITKRGQNVTFRCDPISEHNRLYWYRQTLGQGPEFLTYFQNEAQLEKSRLLSDRFSAERPKGSFSTLEIQRTEQGDSAMYLCASSLEESETQYFGPGTRLLVL.

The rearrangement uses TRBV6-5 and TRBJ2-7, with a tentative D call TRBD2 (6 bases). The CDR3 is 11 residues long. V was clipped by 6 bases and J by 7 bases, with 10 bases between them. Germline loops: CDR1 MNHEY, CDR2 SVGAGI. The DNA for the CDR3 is TGTGCCAGCAGACAACGGGGGGAGCAGTACTTC. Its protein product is CASRQRGEQYF.

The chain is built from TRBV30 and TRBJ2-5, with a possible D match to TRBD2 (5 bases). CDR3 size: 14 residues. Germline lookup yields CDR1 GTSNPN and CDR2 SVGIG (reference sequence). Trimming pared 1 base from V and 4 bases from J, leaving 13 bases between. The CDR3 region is CAWSGGSGVETQYF. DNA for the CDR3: TGTGCCTGGAGTGGAGGGAGTGGGGTAGAGACCCAGTACTTC.

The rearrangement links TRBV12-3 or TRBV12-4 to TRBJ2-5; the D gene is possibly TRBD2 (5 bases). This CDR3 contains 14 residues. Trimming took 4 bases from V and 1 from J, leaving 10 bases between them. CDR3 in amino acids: CASSWVGSQETQYF. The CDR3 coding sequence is TGTGCCAGCAGTTGGGTAGGGAGCCAAGAGACCCAGTACTTC.

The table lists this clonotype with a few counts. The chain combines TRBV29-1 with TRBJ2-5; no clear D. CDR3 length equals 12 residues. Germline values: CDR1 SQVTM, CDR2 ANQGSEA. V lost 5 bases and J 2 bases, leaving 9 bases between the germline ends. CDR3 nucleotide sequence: TGCAGCGTTCTCGAGACACAAGAGACCCAGTACTTC. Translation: CSVLETQETQYF.

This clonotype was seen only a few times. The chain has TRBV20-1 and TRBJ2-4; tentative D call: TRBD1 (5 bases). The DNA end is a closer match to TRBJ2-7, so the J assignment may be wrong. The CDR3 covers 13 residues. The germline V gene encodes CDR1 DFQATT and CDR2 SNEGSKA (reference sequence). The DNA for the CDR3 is TGCAGTGCTTCTACTTCAGGGTGGAACGAGCAGTACTTC. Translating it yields CSASTSGWNEQYF.

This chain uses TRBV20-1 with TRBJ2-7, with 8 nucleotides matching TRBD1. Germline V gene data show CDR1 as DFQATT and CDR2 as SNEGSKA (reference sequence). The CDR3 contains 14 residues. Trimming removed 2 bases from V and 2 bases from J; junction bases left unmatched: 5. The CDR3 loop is CSARWAGQAYEQYF. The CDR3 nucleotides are TGCAGTGCTAGATGGGCGGGACAGGCCTACGAGCAGTACTTC.

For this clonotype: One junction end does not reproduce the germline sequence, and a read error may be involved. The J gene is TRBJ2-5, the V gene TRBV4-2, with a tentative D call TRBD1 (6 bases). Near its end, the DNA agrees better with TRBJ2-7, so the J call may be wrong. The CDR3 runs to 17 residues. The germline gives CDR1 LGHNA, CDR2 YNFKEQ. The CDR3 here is CASSQDMTRTVTYEQYF. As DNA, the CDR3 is TGTGCCAGCAGTCAAGATATGACGCGGACAGTCACCTACGAGCAGTACTTC.

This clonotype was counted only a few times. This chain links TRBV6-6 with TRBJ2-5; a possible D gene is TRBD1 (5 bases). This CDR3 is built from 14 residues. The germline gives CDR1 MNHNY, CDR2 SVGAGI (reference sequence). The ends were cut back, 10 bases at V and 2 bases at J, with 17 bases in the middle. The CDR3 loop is CATVWGAVQETQYF. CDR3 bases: TGTGCCACCGTGTGGGGCGCGGTTCAAGAGACCCAGTACTTC.

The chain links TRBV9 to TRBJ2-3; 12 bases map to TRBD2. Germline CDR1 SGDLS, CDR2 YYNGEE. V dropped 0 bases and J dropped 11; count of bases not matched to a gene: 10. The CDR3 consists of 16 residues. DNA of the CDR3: TGTGCCAGCAGCGTAGACCCTAGCGGGGGGGCCTCGGTGCAGTATTTT. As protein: CASSVDPSGGASVQYF.

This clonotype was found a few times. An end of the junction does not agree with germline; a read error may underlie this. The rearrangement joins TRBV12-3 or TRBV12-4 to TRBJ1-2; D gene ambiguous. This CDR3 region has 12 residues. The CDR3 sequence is CAGSLDFYGYTF. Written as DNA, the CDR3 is TGTGCCGGCAGTTTGGACTTCTATGGCTACACCTTC.

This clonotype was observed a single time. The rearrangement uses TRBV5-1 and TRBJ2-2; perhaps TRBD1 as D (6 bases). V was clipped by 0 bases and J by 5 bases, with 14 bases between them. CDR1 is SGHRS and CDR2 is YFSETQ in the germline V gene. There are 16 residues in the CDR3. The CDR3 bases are TGCGCCAGCAGCTTGGACGGACAGATACGGACCGGGGAGCTGTTTTTT. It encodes CASSLDGQIRTGELFF.

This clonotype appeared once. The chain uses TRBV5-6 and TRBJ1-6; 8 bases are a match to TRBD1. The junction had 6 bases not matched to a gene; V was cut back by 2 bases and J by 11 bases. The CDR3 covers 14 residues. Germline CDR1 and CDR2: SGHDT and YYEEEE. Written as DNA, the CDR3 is TGTGCCAGCAGCTTCCAGGGGGCAGGGGCACCCCTCCACTTT. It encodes CASSFQGAGAPLHF.